This is a list of T cell receptor beta chains from one sample in a study of Graves' ophthalmopathy and Graves' hyperthyroidism. TCRdb re-analysed the multiplex PCR reads in MiXCR, keeping a single row per CDR3 protein. The data hold a few hundred thousand distinct CDR3 sequences, with 15% observed a single time. Sequenced input: peripheral blood. The receptors stem from a woman younger than 30 with stable Graves' hyperthyroidism. CDR3s include the opening cysteine and the closing phenylalanine or tryptophan. The order of the fields is clone size, J gene, D gene, V gene, CDR3 protein, CDR3 DNA. A D gene is named only where the DNA matches it firmly. Some rows have no size entry. The others give once, few or many, or a class for an expanded clone.

>many|TRBJ2-7|.|TRBV7-9
CASSIGYEQYF
TGTGCCAGCAGCATTGGGTACGAGCAGTACTTC
>few|TRBJ2-5|.|TRBV19
CASSIGGTETQYF
TGTGCCAGTAGTATAGGAGGGACAGAGACCCAGTACTTC
>.|TRBJ2-7|.|TRBV7-2
CASSLEPQGAEQYF
TGTGCCAGCAGCTTAGAACCTCAAGGGGCCGAGCAGTACTTC
>few|TRBJ1-1|TRBD1|TRBV5-6
CASSFYRGRGNTEAFF
TGTGCCAGCAGCTTTTACAGGGGACGGGGGAACACTGAAGCTTTCTTT
>many|TRBJ1-2|.|TRBV4-3
CASSRDRPIGPLSMAGYTF
TGCGCCAGCAGCCGAGACCGACCTATTGGTCCACTCTCCATGGCCGGCTACACCTTC
>.|TRBJ2-2|.|TRBV27
CASSLYGGISTGELFF
TGTGCCAGCAGTTTATATGGGGGTATAAGCACCGGGGAGCTGTTTTTT
>many|TRBJ1-5|.|TRBV6-1
CASSERPYQPQHF
TGTGCCAGCAGTGAAAGGCCTTATCAGCCCCAGCATTTT
>many|TRBJ2-5|.|TRBV15
CATSREAGGRETQYF
TGTGCCACCAGCAGAGAAGCAGGGGGGAGAGAGACCCAGTACTTC
>many|TRBJ1-2|.|TRBV11-2
CASRSEGSYGYTF
TGTGCCAGCAGATCCGAGGGTAGCTATGGCTACACCTTC
>many|TRBJ2-5|.|TRBV12-3/TRBV12-4
CASSPDSRETQYF
TGTGCCAGCAGCCCTGACAGCCGAGAGACCCAGTACTTC
>few|TRBJ2-2|.|TRBV11-2
CASSPGRSGTGELFF
TGTGCCAGCAGCCCGGGACGCTCCGGCACCGGGGAGCTGTTTTTT
>.|TRBJ1-1|.|TRBV27
CASSKKVTGGTEAFF
TGTGCCAGCAGTAAAAAAGTAACCGGGGGCACCGAAGCTTTCTTT
>many|TRBJ1-1|.|TRBV29-1
CSVVMKGGGTEAFF
TGCAGCGTTGTTATGAAGGGTGGTGGGACTGAAGCTTTCTTT
>many|TRBJ1-6|.|TRBV2
CASSGVQTLHF
TGTGCCAGCAGTGGGGTCCAAACCCTCCACTTT
>few|TRBJ1-2|.|TRBV6-1
CASLSPGYYGYTF
TGTGCCAGCCTCTCGCCAGGGTACTATGGCTACACCTTC
>many|TRBJ1-5|.|TRBV12-3/TRBV12-4
CASQGSNQPQHF
TGTGCCAGCCAGGGGAGCAATCAGCCCCAGCATTTT
>.|TRBJ1-2|TRBD1|TRBV12-3/TRBV12-4
CASSSGQGPYYGYTF
TGTGCCAGCAGTTCAGGACAGGGCCCTTACTATGGCTACACCTTC
>few|TRBJ2-2|.|TRBV11-2
CASSLIFGGTGELFF
TGTGCCAGCAGCTTAATTTTTGGGGGGACCGGGGAGCTGTTTTTT
>few|TRBJ2-7|.|TRBV18
CASAGDILRGEQYF
TGTGCCAGCGCGGGGGACATCCTTAGGGGGGAGCAGTACTTC
>many|TRBJ2-7|TRBD1|TRBV20-1
CSARKVGQGPRGVTWEQYF
TGCAGTGCTAGAAAGGTTGGACAGGGGCCGCGAGGGGTCACTTGGGAGCAGTACTTC
>many|TRBJ2-7|TRBD2|TRBV11-2
CASSPLRREGTYEQYF
TGTGCCAGCAGCCCATTAAGAAGGGAGGGAACCTACGAGCAGTACTTC
>many|TRBJ1-2|.|TRBV12-3/TRBV12-4
CASRGPGGYTF
TGTGCCAGCAGGGGCCCTGGAGGCTACACCTTC
>few|TRBJ2-7|TRBD1|TRBV4-1
CASSQDRGNIYEQYF
TGCGCCAGCAGCCAGGACAGGGGTAATATCTACGAGCAGTACTTC
>.|TRBJ1-4|.|TRBV5-1
CASRHRESEKLFF
TGCGCCAGCAGGCACAGGGAGAGTGAAAAACTGTTTTTT
>many|TRBJ1-6|.|TRBV19
CASSLQGYNSPLHF
TGTGCCAGTAGTCTCCAGGGATATAATTCACCCCTCCACTTT
>many|TRBJ2-2|.|TRBV12-3/TRBV12-4
CASSLRRPNTGELFF
TGTGCCAGCAGTTTAAGACGTCCGAACACCGGGGAGCTGTTTTTT
>.|TRBJ2-7|TRBD1|TRBV18
CASSLGQGDSYEQYF
TGTGCCAGCTCACTCGGACAGGGCGACTCCTACGAGCAGTACTTC
>many|TRBJ1-6|TRBD1|TRBV6-1
CASRFDRGSPLHF
TGTGCCAGCAGATTCGACAGGGGATCACCCCTCCACTTT
>many|TRBJ1-2|TRBD1|TRBV19
CASSIPGQGTYGYTF
TGTGCCAGTAGTATCCCCGGACAGGGGACCTATGGCTACACCTTC
>many|TRBJ2-5|.|TRBV7-2
CASSLTVWETQYF
TGTGCCAGCAGCTTAACTGTGTGGGAGACCCAGTACTTC
>many|TRBJ2-2|TRBD1|TRBV6-1
CASSRVQGQMNTGELFF
TGTGCCAGCAGTCGTGTCCAGGGACAGATGAACACCGGGGAGCTGTTTTTT
>many|TRBJ2-7|TRBD1|TRBV11-2
CASSLGQGIRIDAYEQYF
TGTGCCAGCAGCCTAGGACAGGGTATCCGAATAGACGCCTACGAGCAGTACTTC
>.|TRBJ1-1|.|TRBV27
CASSLKVSHTDAFF
TGTGCCAGCAGTTTAAAGGTATCTCACACTGATGCTTTCTTT
>many|TRBJ1-5|.|TRBV6-1
CASLPPTDGSNQPQHF
TGTGCCAGCCTACCCCCCACTGACGGTAGCAATCAGCCCCAGCATTTT
>.|TRBJ2-5|.|TRBV6-1
CASRQNLGTLMQETQYF
TGTGCCAGCAGACAAAACCTCGGGACACTCATGCAAGAGACCCAGTACTTC
>.|TRBJ2-6|.|TRBV24-1
CATSDPSSGANVLTF
TGTGCCACCAGTGACCCCAGCTCTGGGGCCAACGTCCTGACTTTC
>many|TRBJ2-3|.|TRBV11-3
CASSLSRVSDTQYF
TGTGCCAGCAGCTTATCCAGGGTTTCAGATACGCAGTATTTT
>many|TRBJ1-1|.|TRBV12-3/TRBV12-4
CASSLAGVNTEAFF
TGTGCCAGCAGTTTAGCAGGGGTGAACACTGAAGCTTTCTTT
>many|TRBJ1-2|TRBD1|TRBV6-4
CASSTLGRQGDHYGYTF
TGTGCCAGCAGTACACTGGGCAGGCAGGGGGATCACTATGGCTACACCTTC
>.|TRBJ2-4|.|TRBV6-1
CASSEEGYKNIQYF
TGTGCCAGCAGTGAAGAGGGTTACAAAAACATTCAGTACTTC
>many|TRBJ1-1|.|TRBV12-3/TRBV12-4
CASSLSLWGSLDTEAFF
TGTGCCAGCAGCCTATCCTTATGGGGTTCTCTAGACACTGAAGCTTTCTTT
>few|TRBJ2-4|TRBD2|TRBV15
CATSRDRGLAGPGAKNIKYF
TGTGCCACCAGCAGAGATCGGGGACTAGCGGGGCCGGGGGCCAAAAACATTAAGTACTTC
>.|TRBJ2-2|TRBD2|TRBV19
CASSSRAGGPHTGELFF
TGTGCCAGTAGTAGCCGAGCGGGAGGGCCGCACACCGGGGAGCTGTTTTTT
>many|TRBJ1-2|TRBD1|TRBV6-1
CASRTGGTYGYTF
TGTGCCAGCAGGACAGGGGGGACTTATGGCTACACCTTC
>many|TRBJ2-4|TRBD1|TRBV6-1
CASSEYRGKNIQYF
TGTGCCAGCAGTGAGTACAGGGGGAAAAACATTCAGTACTTC
>.|TRBJ2-2|.|TRBV2
CASSSLPSSGELFF
TGTGCCAGCAGTTCTTTACCTAGTAGCGGGGAGCTGTTTTTT
>.|TRBJ1-2|TRBD1|TRBV6-1
CASKRQGRKGAGYTF
TGTGCCAGCAAAAGACAGGGGCGGAAGGGAGCTGGCTACACCTTC
>few|TRBJ2-7|TRBD2|TRBV5-1
CASSLDSGGTAYEQYF
TGCGCCAGCAGCTTGGACAGCGGGGGGACGGCCTACGAGCAGTACTTC
>many|TRBJ1-1|.|TRBV24-1
CATMGVGVGGTEAFF
TGTGCCACCATGGGAGTTGGGGTGGGAGGGACTGAAGCTTTCTTT
>many|TRBJ2-5|.|TRBV12-3/TRBV12-4
CASSKIPGHQETQYF
TGTGCCAGCAGCAAAATCCCAGGGCACCAAGAGACCCAGTACTTC
>many|TRBJ1-5|.|TRBV6-5
CASSYLRGNSNQPQHF
TGTGCCAGCAGTTACCTACGGGGAAATAGCAATCAGCCCCAGCATTTT
>many|TRBJ2-5|.|TRBV18
CASSPLSGEETQYF
TGTGCCAGCTCACCACTTTCGGGGGAGGAGACCCAGTACTTC
>many|TRBJ2-7|.|TRBV19
CASSQLRQALTYEQYF
TGTGCCAGTAGTCAGCTGAGACAGGCATTAACCTACGAGCAGTACTTC
>few|TRBJ2-7|TRBD2|TRBV3-1
CASSPGGSGGGEQYF
TGTGCCAGCAGCCCCGGGGGTAGCGGGGGCGGGGAGCAGTACTTC
>many|TRBJ1-1|.|TRBV5-1
CASSPQGIGNTEAFF
TGCGCCAGCAGCCCTCAGGGTATAGGGAACACTGAAGCTTTCTTT
>.|TRBJ2-7|.|TRBV12-3/TRBV12-4
CASSPNRLSSEQYF
TGTGCCAGCAGTCCCAATAGGCTTAGCTCCGAGCAGTACTTC
>many|TRBJ1-2|.|TRBV7-9
CASKGGHFYGYTF
TGTGCCAGCAAGGGGGGACATTTTTATGGCTACACCTTC
>many|TRBJ2-6|TRBD1|TRBV6-2/TRBV6-3
CASSYSTGWSGANVLTF
TGTGCCAGCAGTTACTCGACAGGGTGGTCTGGGGCCAACGTCCTGACTTTC